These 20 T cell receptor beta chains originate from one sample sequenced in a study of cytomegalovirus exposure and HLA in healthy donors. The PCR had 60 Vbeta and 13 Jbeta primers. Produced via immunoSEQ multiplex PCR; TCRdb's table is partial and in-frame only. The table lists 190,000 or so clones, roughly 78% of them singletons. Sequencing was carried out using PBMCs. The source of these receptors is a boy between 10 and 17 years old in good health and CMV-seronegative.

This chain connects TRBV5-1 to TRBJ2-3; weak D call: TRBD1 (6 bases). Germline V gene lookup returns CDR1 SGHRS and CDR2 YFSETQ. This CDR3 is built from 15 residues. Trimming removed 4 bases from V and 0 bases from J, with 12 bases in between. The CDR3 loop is CASSMDSRSTDTQYF. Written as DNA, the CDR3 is TGCGCCAGCAGCATGGACAGCCGTAGCACAGATACGCAGTATTTT.

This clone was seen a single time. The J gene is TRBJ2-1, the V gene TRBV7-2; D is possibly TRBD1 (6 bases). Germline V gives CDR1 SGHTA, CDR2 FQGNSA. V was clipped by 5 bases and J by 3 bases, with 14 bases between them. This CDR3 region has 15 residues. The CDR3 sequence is CASSTDRSFYNEQFF. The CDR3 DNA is TGTGCCAGCAGCACCGACAGGTCCTTCTACAATGAGCAGTTCTTC. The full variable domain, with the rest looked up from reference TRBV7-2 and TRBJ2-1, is GAGVSQSPSNKVTEKGKDVELRCDPISGHTALYWYRQSLGQGLEFLIYFQGNSAPDKSGLPSDRFSAERTGGSVSTLTIQRTQQEDSAVYLCASSTDRSFYNEQFFGPGTRLTVL.

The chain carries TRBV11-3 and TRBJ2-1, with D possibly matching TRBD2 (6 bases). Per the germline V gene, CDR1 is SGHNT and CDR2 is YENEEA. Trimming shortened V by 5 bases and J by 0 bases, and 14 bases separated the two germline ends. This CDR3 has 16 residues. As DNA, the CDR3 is TGTGCCAGCAGCCCCCGGGTCGGGAGCTCCTACAATGAGCAGTTCTTC. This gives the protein CASSPRVGSSYNEQFF.

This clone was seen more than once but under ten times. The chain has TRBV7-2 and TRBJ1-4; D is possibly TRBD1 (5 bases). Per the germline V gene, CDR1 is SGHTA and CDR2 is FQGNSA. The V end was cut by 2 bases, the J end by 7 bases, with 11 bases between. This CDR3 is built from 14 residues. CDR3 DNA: TGTGCCAGCAGCTTACCAGGGTGGCGTGAAAAACTGTTTTTT. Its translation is CASSLPGWREKLFF.

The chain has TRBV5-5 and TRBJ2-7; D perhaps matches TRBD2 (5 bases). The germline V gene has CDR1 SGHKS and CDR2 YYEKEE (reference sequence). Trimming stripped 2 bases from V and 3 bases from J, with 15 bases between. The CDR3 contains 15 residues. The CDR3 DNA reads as TGTGCCAGCAGCTTTGAGGGATTCGCCGTCTACGAGCAGTACTTC. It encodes CASSFEGFAVYEQYF.

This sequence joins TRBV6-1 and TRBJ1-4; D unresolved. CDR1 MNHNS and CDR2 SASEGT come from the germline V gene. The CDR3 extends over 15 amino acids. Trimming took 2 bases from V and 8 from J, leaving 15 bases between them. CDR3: CASSESGVNKEKLFF. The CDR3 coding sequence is TGTGCCAGCAGTGAATCCGGGGTGAATAAAGAAAAACTGTTTTTT.

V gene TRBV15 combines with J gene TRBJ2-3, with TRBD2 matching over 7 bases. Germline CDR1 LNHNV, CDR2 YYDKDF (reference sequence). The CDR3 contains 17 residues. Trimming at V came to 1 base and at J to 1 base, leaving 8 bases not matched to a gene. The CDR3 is CATSRAAGTTGTDTQYF. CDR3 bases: TGTGCCACCAGCAGAGCGGCCGGGACTACAGGCACAGATACGCAGTATTTT.

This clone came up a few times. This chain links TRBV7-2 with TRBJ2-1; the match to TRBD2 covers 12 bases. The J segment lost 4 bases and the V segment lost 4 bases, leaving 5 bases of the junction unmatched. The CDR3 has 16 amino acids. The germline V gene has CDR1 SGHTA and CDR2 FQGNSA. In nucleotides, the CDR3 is TGTGCCAGCAGCTATGGGACTAGCGGGCGTTACAATGAGCAGTTCTTC. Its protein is CASSYGTSGRYNEQFF.

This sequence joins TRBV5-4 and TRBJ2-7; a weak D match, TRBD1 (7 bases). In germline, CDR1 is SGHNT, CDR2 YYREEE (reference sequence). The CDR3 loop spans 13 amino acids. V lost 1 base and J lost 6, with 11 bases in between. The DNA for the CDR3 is TGTGCCAGCAGCTTGCAGGGGGGTGGCGAGCAGTACTTC. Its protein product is CASSLQGGGEQYF.

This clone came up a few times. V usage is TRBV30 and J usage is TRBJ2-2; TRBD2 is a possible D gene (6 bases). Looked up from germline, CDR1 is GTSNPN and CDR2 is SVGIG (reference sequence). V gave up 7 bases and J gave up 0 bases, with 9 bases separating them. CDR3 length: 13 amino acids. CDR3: CAFRLANTGELFF. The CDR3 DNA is TGTGCCTTTAGACTAGCGAACACCGGGGAGCTGTTTTTT.

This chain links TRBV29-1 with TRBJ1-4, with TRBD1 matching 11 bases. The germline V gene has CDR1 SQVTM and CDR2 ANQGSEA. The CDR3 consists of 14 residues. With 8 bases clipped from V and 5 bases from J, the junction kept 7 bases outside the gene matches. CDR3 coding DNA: TGCAGCAACACGGACAGGGGGCAAAATGAAAAACTGTTTTTT. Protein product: CSNTDRGQNEKLFF.

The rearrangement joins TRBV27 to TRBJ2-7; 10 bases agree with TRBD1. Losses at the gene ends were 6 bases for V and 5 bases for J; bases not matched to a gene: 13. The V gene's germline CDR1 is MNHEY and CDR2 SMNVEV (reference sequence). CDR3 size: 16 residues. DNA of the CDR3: TGTGCCAGCAGAACCCTTCGCGGGACAGGGGAAAACGAGCAGTACTTC. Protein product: CASRTLRGTGENEQYF.

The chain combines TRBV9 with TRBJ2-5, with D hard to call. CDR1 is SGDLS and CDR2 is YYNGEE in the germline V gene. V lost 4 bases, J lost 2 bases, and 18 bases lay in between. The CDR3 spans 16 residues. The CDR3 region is CASSRSSSRPQETQYF. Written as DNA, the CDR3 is TGTGCCAGCAGCCGTAGCTCCTCTAGACCACAAGAGACCCAGTACTTC.

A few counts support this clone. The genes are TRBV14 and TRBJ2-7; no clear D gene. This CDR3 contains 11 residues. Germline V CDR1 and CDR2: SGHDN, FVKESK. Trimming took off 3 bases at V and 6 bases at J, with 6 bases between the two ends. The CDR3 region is CASSQSLEQYF. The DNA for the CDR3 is TGTGCCAGCAGCCAGTCCCTCGAGCAGTACTTC.

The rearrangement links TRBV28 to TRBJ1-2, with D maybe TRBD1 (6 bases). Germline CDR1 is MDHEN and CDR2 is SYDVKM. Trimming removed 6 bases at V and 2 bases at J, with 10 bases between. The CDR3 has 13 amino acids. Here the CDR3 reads CASRIGQNYGYTF. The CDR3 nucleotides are TGTGCCAGCAGGATTGGACAGAACTATGGCTACACCTTC.

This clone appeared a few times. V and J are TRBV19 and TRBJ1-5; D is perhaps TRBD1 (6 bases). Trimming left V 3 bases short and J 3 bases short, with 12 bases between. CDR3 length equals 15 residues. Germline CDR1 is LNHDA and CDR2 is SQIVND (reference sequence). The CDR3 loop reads CASSIQGRANQPQHF. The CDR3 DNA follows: TGTGCCAGTAGTATCCAGGGGCGGGCCAATCAGCCCCAGCATTTT.

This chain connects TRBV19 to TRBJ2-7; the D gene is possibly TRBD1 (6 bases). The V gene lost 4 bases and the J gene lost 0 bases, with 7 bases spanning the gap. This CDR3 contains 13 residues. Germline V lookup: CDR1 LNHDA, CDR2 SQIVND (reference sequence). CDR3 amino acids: CASSRDNSYEQYF. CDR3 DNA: TGTGCCAGTAGTAGGGACAACTCCTACGAGCAGTACTTC.

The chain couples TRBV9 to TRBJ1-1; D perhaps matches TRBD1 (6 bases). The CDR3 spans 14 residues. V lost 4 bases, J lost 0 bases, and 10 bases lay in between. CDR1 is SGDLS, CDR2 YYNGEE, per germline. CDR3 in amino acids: CASSYGQLNTEAFF. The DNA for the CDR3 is TGTGCCAGCAGCTATGGACAGCTGAACACTGAAGCTTTCTTT.

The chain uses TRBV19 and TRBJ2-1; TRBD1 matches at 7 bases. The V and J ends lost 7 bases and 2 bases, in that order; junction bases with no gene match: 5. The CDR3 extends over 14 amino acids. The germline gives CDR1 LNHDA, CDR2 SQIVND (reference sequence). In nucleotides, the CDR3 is TGTGCCAGTACCGAGACAGGGACCTACAATGAGCAGTTCTTC. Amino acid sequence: CASTETGTYNEQFF.

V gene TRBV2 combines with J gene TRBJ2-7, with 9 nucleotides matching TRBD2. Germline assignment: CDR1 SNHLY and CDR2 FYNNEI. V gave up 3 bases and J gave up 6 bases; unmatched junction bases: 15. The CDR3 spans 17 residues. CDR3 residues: CASSDPREGDRSSEQYF. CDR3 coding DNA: TGTGCCAGCAGTGACCCGCGGGAGGGCGACCGAAGTAGCGAGCAGTACTTC.